These 8 T cell receptor beta chains were all obtained from the same sample, sequenced in a study of OX40 agonist ivuxolimab in advanced cancers. Generated by immunoSEQ multiplex PCR, the TCRdb table keeps only in-frame clones and is missing some. Seen here are 45,000 to 50,000 clones, almost 90% observed once, and the top ten hold roughly 8%. The sequencing here drew on CD4+ or CD8+ T cells sorted from blood, taken in a trial of the OX40 agonist ivuxolimab. These receptors originate from an adult with an advanced solid tumor such as melanoma, head and neck, liver or kidney cancer.

The chain couples TRBV4-1 to TRBJ1-1, with 9 bases lining up with TRBD1. The CDR3 has 13 amino acids. CDR1 and CDR2 from the germline V gene are MGHRA and YSYEKL. The junction had 2 bases not matched to a gene; V was cut back by 4 bases and J by 5 bases. The CDR3 is CASSRGQGTEAFF. Here the CDR3 DNA reads TGCGCCAGCAGCCGGGGACAGGGAACTGAAGCTTTCTTT.

The V and J genes are TRBV4-2 and TRBJ2-7; TRBD1 matches at 9 bases. Germline V gene data show CDR1 as LGHNA and CDR2 as YNFKEQ. V was clipped by 1 base and J by 6 bases; unmatched bases: 13. The CDR3 is 17 amino acids. This CDR3 is CASSQVDPGQGQSEQYF. The CDR3 DNA is TGTGCCAGCAGCCAAGTCGACCCGGGACAGGGCCAATCCGAGCAGTACTTC.

This sequence joins TRBV5-1 and TRBJ2-7; 8 bases agree with TRBD1. The CDR3 is made up of 15 amino acids. Losses at the gene ends were 4 bases for V and 6 bases for J; bases not matched to a gene: 12. Looked up from germline, CDR1 is SGHRS and CDR2 is YFSETQ. The CDR3: CASSPVNDRGGEQYF. The CDR3 DNA reads as TGCGCCAGCAGCCCGGTCAATGACAGGGGCGGCGAGCAGTACTTC. The entire variable domain, with the rest obtained from reference TRBV5-1 and TRBJ2-7, is as follows: KAGVTQTPRYLIKTRGQQVTLSCSPISGHRSVSWYQQTPGQGLQFLFEYFSETQRNKGNFPGRFSGRQFSNSRSEMNVSTLELGDSALYLCASSPVNDRGGEQYFGPGTRLTVT.

The table lists this clone with a few counts. The chain carries TRBV11-3 and TRBJ2-7; D could derive from TRBD1 or TRBD2 (5 bases each). The CDR3 is 16 residues long. V shed 3 bases and J shed 0 bases, with 15 bases lying between them. The germline gives CDR1 SGHNT, CDR2 YENEEA. DNA for the CDR3: TGTGCCAGCAGCTTCTCCGGGACGGCTAGCTCCTACGAGCAGTACTTC. As protein: CASSFSGTASSYEQYF.

V and J are TRBV6-6 and TRBJ1-2; D is possibly TRBD1 (6 bases). Deletions cut 6 bases from V and 8 bases from J, with 19 bases between. Germline CDR1 and CDR2: MNHNY and SVGAGI (reference sequence). The CDR3 runs 14 residues. The CDR3 loop reads CASSIPGGDLGYTF. CDR3 bases: TGTGCCAGCAGCATCCCCGGGGGCGATTTGGGCTACACCTTC.

The chain uses TRBV25-1 and TRBJ1-1; possible D gene TRBD1, 5 bases. Trimming cost V 1 base and J 7 bases, with 16 bases left between them. CDR3 size: 15 residues. Germline values: CDR1 MGHDK, CDR2 SYGVNS. The CDR3 nucleotides read TGTGCCAGCAGTGAATCGGGTCAGGGAAGGATTGAAGCTTTCTTT. Protein: CASSESGQGRIEAFF.

This rearrangement joins TRBV5-5 to TRBJ1-2; 9 positions agree with TRBD1. Germline V CDR1 and CDR2: SGHKS, YYEKEE (reference sequence). The CDR3 has 15 residues. J lost 5 bases, V lost 3 bases, and 8 bases had no gene match. The DNA for the CDR3 is TGTGCCAGCAGCTGGGGGACAGGGAAGAGGTATGGCTACACCTTC. Encoded protein: CASSWGTGKRYGYTF.

The table lists this clone with a count of one. The chain has TRBV6-1 and TRBJ2-5; D is undetermined. Looked up from germline, CDR1 is MNHNS and CDR2 is SASEGT. This CDR3 contains 13 residues. Trimming cost V 7 bases and J 5 bases, with 14 bases left between them. CDR3 DNA sequence: TGTGCCAGCAAAGGTGGGCCAGTGGAGACCCAGTACTTC. Protein product: CASKGGPVETQYF.